A single sample gave rise to the 26 T cell receptor beta chains below, sequenced in a study of blood T cell repertoires in COVID-19. Profiling relied on immunoSEQ multiplex PCR, and the TCRdb table lists in-frame clones only, not all of them. The sample lists over 100,000 clones, over 80% occurring once. The sequencing input was PBMCs or T cells enriched from blood (not recorded which). The receptors originated from a woman in her twenties or thirties who had recovered from COVID-19.

The chain has TRBV4-3 and TRBJ2-1; D gene ambiguous. Trimming removed 1 base from V and 0 bases from J, with 10 bases in between. CDR1 LGHNA and CDR2 YSLEER come from the germline V gene. CDR3 length equals 16 residues. The CDR3 nucleotides are TGCGCCAGCAGCCAAGGAGGCGCCCGCTCCTACAATGAGCAGTTCTTC. Its translation is CASSQGGARSYNEQFF.

This clone was seen a handful of times. This chain links TRBV29-1 with TRBJ2-2, with D perhaps matching TRBD2 (7 bases). Trimming pared 4 bases from V and 4 bases from J, leaving 13 bases between. The V gene's germline CDR1 is SQVTM and CDR2 ANQGSEA. The CDR3 covers 14 residues. The CDR3 nucleotides are TGCAGCGTTGGGGGGGGCAGGCGCACCGGGGAGCTGTTTTTT. It is translated as CSVGGGRRTGELFF.

This clone is a singleton in its sample. The rearrangement joins TRBV18 to TRBJ2-3; 7 bases fit TRBD2. The CDR3 covers 16 residues. The V and J ends lost 3 bases and 4 bases, in that order; junction bases with no gene match: 10. Germline assignment: CDR1 KGHSH and CDR2 LQKENI. The CDR3 here is CASSPGAGVPPDTQYF. The CDR3 DNA reads as TGTGCCAGCTCACCTGGGGCGGGAGTGCCCCCAGATACGCAGTATTTT.

The chain combines TRBV10-3 with TRBJ2-1, with 7 bases lining up with TRBD1. The germline V gene encodes CDR1 ENHRY and CDR2 SYGVKD. This CDR3 comprises 11 residues. Germline trimming cut 3 bases from V and 13 bases from J; bases unmatched to any gene: 3. The CDR3 DNA is TGTGCCATCAGTGACGGGACAGTCCAGTTCTTC. Amino acid sequence: CAISDGTVQFF.

The chain has TRBV14 and TRBJ2-7, with 12 positions matching TRBD1. CDR1 SGHDN and CDR2 FVKESK come from the germline V gene. Trimming at V came to 2 bases and at J to 4 bases, leaving 15 bases not matched to a gene. The CDR3 is made up of 19 amino acids. CDR3 in amino acids: CASSQNIGTGGLLAYEQYF. CDR3 nucleotide sequence: TGTGCCAGCAGCCAAAACATCGGGACAGGGGGCCTACTAGCTTACGAGCAGTACTTC.

The chain combines TRBV15 with TRBJ1-4, with D unresolved. Germline V gene lookup returns CDR1 LNHNV and CDR2 YYDKDF (reference sequence). V gave up 0 bases and J gave up 6 bases, with 11 bases separating them. The length of the CDR3 is 15 residues. The CDR3 protein is CATSRDRGNDEKLFF. The CDR3 DNA reads as TGTGCCACCAGCAGAGATAGAGGAAACGATGAAAAACTGTTTTTT. The whole variable domain, filled in from reference TRBV15 and TRBJ1-4, reads DAMVIQNPRYQVTQFGKPVTLSCSQTLNHNVMYWYQQKSSQAPKLLFHYYDKDFNNEADTPDNFQSRRPNTSFCFLDIRSPGLGDTAMYLCATSRDRGNDEKLFFGSGTQLSVL.

This sequence joins TRBV6-2 or TRBV6-3 and TRBJ1-5, with 9 bases aligning to TRBD1. The ends lost 6 bases at V and 4 bases at J; junction bases unmatched: 10. The CDR3 is made up of 16 amino acids. Germline lookup yields CDR1 MNHEY and CDR2 SVGEGT. CDR3 in DNA: TGTGCCAGCAGCCGCGGACAGGGGAGGGGAAATCAGCCCCAGCATTTT. Encoded protein: CASSRGQGRGNQPQHF.

The chain uses TRBV11-2 and TRBJ1-1, with D maybe TRBD1 (5 bases). Germline-derived CDR1 and CDR2 are SGHAT and FQNNGV. This CDR3 comprises 11 residues. The V and J ends lost 5 bases and 8 bases respectively, with 9 bases between them. The CDR3 nucleotides read TGTGCCAGCAGCCCCGGGGGGGAAGCTTTCTTT. It translates to CASSPGGEAFF.

V is TRBV5-1 and J is TRBJ2-4, with D possibly TRBD1 on 5 matching bases. Trimming pared 2 bases from V and 7 bases from J, leaving 13 bases between. The CDR3 runs 14 residues. Per the germline V gene, CDR1 is SGHRS and CDR2 is YFSETQ. The CDR3 nucleotides read TGCGCCAGCAGCTTTGAGACAGTAGGTAACATTCAGTACTTC. This encodes CASSFETVGNIQYF.

This chain links TRBV11-3 with TRBJ1-3; tentative D call: TRBD1 (6 bases). CDR3 length equals 13 residues. Between the trimmed V and J ends, which lost 8 bases and 2 bases, there was a span of 10 bases. The germline gives CDR1 SGHNT, CDR2 YENEEA. CDR3 in amino acids: CASSRTAGNTIYF. The CDR3 nucleotides are TGTGCCAGCTCGCGGACAGCTGGAAACACCATATATTTT. The full variable domain, in which reference TRBV11-3 and TRBJ1-3 provide the parts outside the CDR3, is EAGVVQSPRYKIIEKKQPVAFWCNPISGHNTLYWYLQNLGQGPELLIRYENEEAVDDSQLPKDRFSAERLKGVDSTLKIQPAELGDSAVYLCASSRTAGNTIYFGEGSWLTVV.

The rearrangement uses TRBV28 and TRBJ1-2; TRBD1 aligns across 8 bases. Germline V lookup: CDR1 MDHEN, CDR2 SYDVKM. J gave up 7 bases and V 11 bases, and 15 bases lay outside the gene matches. The CDR3 loop spans 14 amino acids. The CDR3 DNA is TGTGCCGGCGGAGGAGACAGGGGTTTCGGTGGCTACACCTTC. Protein: CAGGGDRGFGGYTF.

The chain is built from TRBV28 and TRBJ2-7; D not resolved. With 2 bases removed from V and 1 base from J, the gap between germline ends came to 12 bases. CDR1 MDHEN and CDR2 SYDVKM come from the germline V gene. The CDR3 is 15 residues long. The CDR3 is CASSLGGGRSYEQYF. CDR3 bases: TGTGCCAGCAGTTTAGGTGGTGGCAGATCCTACGAGCAGTACTTC. Filled out from reference TRBV28 and TRBJ2-7, the complete variable domain reads DVKVTQSSRYLVKRTGEKVFLECVQDMDHENMFWYRQDPGLGLRLIYFSYDVKMKEKGDIPEGYSVSREKKERFSLILESASTNQTSMYLCASSLGGGRSYEQYFGPGTRLTVT.

This clone was picked up a small number of times. The chain carries TRBV9 and TRBJ2-5; 8 nucleotides align to TRBD2. Losses at the gene ends were 0 bases for V and 3 bases for J; bases not matched to a gene: 4. The CDR3 is 15 residues long. Germline values: CDR1 SGDLS, CDR2 YYNGEE. CDR3 nucleotides: TGTGCCAGCAGCGTAGCCAGCGGGAGTAAAGAGACCCAGTACTTC. Translating gives CASSVASGSKETQYF.

The chain carries TRBV10-3 and TRBJ2-5, with 9 bases identical to TRBD2. The V gene end was trimmed by 7 bases and the J gene end by 4 bases; junction bases not matched to a gene: 13. The CDR3 runs 16 residues. CDR1 is ENHRY and CDR2 is SYGVKD in the germline V gene. In nucleotides, the CDR3 is TGTGCCATCATGGGCGGGAGGGCCGACGGAGGAGAGACCCAGTACTTC. It encodes CAIMGGRADGGETQYF.

This clone showed up just once. J is TRBJ2-7 and V is TRBV6-5, with TRBD1 matching 12 bases. V lost 8 bases to trimming and J lost 5 bases; unmatched junction nucleotides: 10. Germline loops: CDR1 MNHEY, CDR2 SVGAGI. The CDR3 consists of 15 residues. The CDR3 reads CASRDRGRQGDEQYF. DNA of the CDR3: TGTGCCAGCCGGGACAGGGGGCGGCAAGGGGACGAGCAGTACTTC.

This chain connects TRBV19 to TRBJ2-5, with 13 bases aligning to TRBD2. The germline V gene encodes CDR1 LNHDA and CDR2 SQIVND (reference sequence). The CDR3 extends over 14 amino acids. V was clipped by 6 bases and J by 5 bases; unmatched bases: 3. In nucleotides, the CDR3 is TGTGCCAGTAGCGGACTAGCGGGAGTCGAGACCCAGTACTTC. This translates into CASSGLAGVETQYF.

The J gene is TRBJ2-7, the V gene TRBV13; possible D gene TRBD1, 5 bases. The CDR3 contains 14 residues. Germline CDR1 PRHDT, CDR2 FYEKMQ (reference sequence). V was shortened by 2 bases and J by 3 bases, with 11 bases between the two germline ends. The CDR3 loop reads CASSLTQGGYEQYF. The DNA of the CDR3 is TGTGCCAGCAGCTTAACGCAGGGTGGCTACGAGCAGTACTTC.

V is TRBV2 and J is TRBJ1-1; the D is unclear. The CDR3 loop spans 14 amino acids. With 5 bases removed from V and 0 bases from J, the gap between germline ends came to 10 bases. Germline V lookup: CDR1 SNHLY, CDR2 FYNNEI. CDR3 nucleotide sequence: TGTGCCAGCAGTATACCACACATGAACACTGAAGCTTTCTTT. Translating it yields CASSIPHMNTEAFF.

The chain recombines TRBV6-2 or TRBV6-3 with TRBJ2-1, with TRBD2 matching over 8 bases. The CDR3 is 15 amino acids. V lost 4 bases, J lost 9 bases, and 11 bases stayed unmatched. Germline V lookup: CDR1 MNHEY, CDR2 SVGEGT. CDR3 nucleotide sequence: TGTGCCAGCAGTTGGCTTAGCGGGAATACGGGTGAGCAGTTCTTC. It is translated as CASSWLSGNTGEQFF.

The chain has TRBV6-5 and TRBJ2-6; D call uncertain. From germline, CDR1 is MNHEY and CDR2 SVGAGI. Trimming pared 7 bases from V and 0 bases from J, leaving 10 bases between. This CDR3 spans 15 amino acids. DNA for the CDR3: TGTGCCAGCACTAATGTCCCCTCTGGGGCCAACGTCCTGACTTTC. It yields the protein CASTNVPSGANVLTF.

This rearrangement joins TRBV3-1 (or the pseudogene TRBV3-2) to TRBJ2-7; TRBD2 agrees at 11 bases. CDR1 and CDR2 from the germline V gene are LGHDT and YNNKEL (reference sequence). V shed 5 bases, J shed 4 bases, and the junction held 4 bases outside the gene matches. The CDR3 spans 14 residues. The CDR3 DNA is TGTGCCAGCAGCTGGACTAGCGGGTTTTACGAGCAGTACTTC. Translation gives CASSWTSGFYEQYF.

In DNA, the CDR3 is TGTGCCAGCAGTTTGTCTAGCGGGAGTGTGGACGAGCAGTACTTC. It translates to CASSLSSGSVDEQYF. The chain employs TRBV27 and TRBJ2-7, with 10 bases identical to TRBD2. In germline, CDR1 is MNHEY, CDR2 SMNVEV (reference sequence). The ends lost 3 bases at V and 5 bases at J; junction bases unmatched: 7. The CDR3 consists of 15 residues.

This clone was detected a few times. This sequence joins TRBV28 and TRBJ1-5; possible D gene TRBD1, 6 bases. CDR3 length: 14 amino acids. The germline V and J ends were trimmed by 11 bases and 1 base, with 15 bases remaining between them. CDR1 MDHEN and CDR2 SYDVKM come from the germline V gene. This CDR3 is CAGKGGGSNQPQHF. In nucleotides, the CDR3 is TGTGCCGGGAAAGGGGGGGGGAGCAATCAGCCCCAGCATTTT. Full variable domain (outside the CDR3, taken from reference TRBV28 and TRBJ1-5): DVKVTQSSRYLVKRTGEKVFLECVQDMDHENMFWYRQDPGLGLRLIYFSYDVKMKEKGDIPEGYSVSREKKERFSLILESASTNQTSMYLCAGKGGGSNQPQHFGDGTRLSIL.

The chain combines TRBV28 with TRBJ1-4; TRBD1 agrees at 8 bases. This CDR3 contains 15 residues. Germline V gene lookup returns CDR1 MDHEN and CDR2 SYDVKM. V lost 4 bases to trimming and J lost 5 bases; unmatched junction nucleotides: 6. CDR3 nucleotide sequence: TGTGCCAGCAGTTCGCGACAGGGGCTAAATGAAAAACTGTTTTTT. It specifies CASSSRQGLNEKLFF.

The gene calls are TRBV28 and TRBJ2-2, with D maybe TRBD1 (5 bases). This CDR3 region has 16 residues. Trimming left V 7 bases short and J 1 base short, with 16 bases between. Germline V CDR1 and CDR2: MDHEN, SYDVKM. The CDR3 DNA reads as TGTGCCAGCACCCCCTGGGGCAGCCGGAACACCGGGGAGCTGTTTTTT. Its translation: CASTPWGSRNTGELFF.

The V gene is TRBV12-3 or TRBV12-4, the J gene TRBJ1-5; no clear D. The CDR3 has 13 residues. The V gene lost 3 bases and the J gene lost 1 base, with 4 bases spanning the gap. CDR3 sequence (DNA): TGTGCCAGCAGTTTGGGCAGCAATCAGCCCCAGCATTTT. Its protein is CASSLGSNQPQHF.